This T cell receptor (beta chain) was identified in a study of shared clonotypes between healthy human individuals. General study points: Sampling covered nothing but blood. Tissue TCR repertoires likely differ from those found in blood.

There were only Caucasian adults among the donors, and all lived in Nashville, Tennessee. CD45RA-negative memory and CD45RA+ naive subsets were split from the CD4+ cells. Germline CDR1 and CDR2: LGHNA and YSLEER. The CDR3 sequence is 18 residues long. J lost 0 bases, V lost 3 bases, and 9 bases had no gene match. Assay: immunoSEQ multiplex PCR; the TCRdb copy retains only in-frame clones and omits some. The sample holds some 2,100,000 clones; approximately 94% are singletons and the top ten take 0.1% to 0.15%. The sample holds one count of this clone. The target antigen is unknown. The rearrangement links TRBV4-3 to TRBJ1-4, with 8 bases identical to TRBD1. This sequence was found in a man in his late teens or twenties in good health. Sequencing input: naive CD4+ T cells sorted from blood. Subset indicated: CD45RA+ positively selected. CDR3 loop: CASSQPGTGLSTNEKLFF. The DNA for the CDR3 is TGCGCCAGCAGCCAGCCCGGGACAGGTCTATCAACTAATGAAAAACTGTTTTTT.